These 11 T cell receptor beta chains originate from one sample sequenced in a study of CD8+CD57+ T cells in acquired aplastic anemia. The template for TCR beta VDJ and CDR3 sequence profiling was genomic DNA. In TCRdb, the reads were re-called with MiXCR into one record per CDR3 protein. The sample has more than 150,000 distinct CDR3 sequences; 55% to 70% are singletons. The sample comprised sorted CD4+, CD8+, or CD8+CD57+ T cells (not recorded which) from PBMCs. All receptors come from a human donor with severe aplastic anemia or a healthy control (not recorded which).

This clonotype was picked up one time. This rearrangement joins TRBV10-2 to TRBJ1-5; the D is unclear. V was shortened by 0 bases and J by 5 bases, with 14 bases between the two germline ends. CDR1 and CDR2 (germline): WSHSY, SAAADI. The CDR3 has 16 amino acids. CDR3 coding DNA: TGCGCCAGCAGTGAGTCGAACTATGGGAGGGATCAGCCCCAGCATTTT. Protein: CASSESNYGRDQPQHF.

This chain joins TRBV7-3 and TRBJ2-5, with D tentatively TRBD2 (5 bases). CDR1 SGHTA and CDR2 FQGTGA come from the germline V gene. This CDR3 comprises 15 residues. Trimming took off 5 bases at V and 5 bases at J, with 18 bases between the two ends. CDR3 nucleotides: TGTGCCAGCAGCAACACATGGACTGACGGGGAGACCCAGTACTTC. This gives the protein CASSNTWTDGETQYF.

The chain joins TRBV7-9 to TRBJ2-7; D call uncertain. In germline, CDR1 is SEHNR, CDR2 FQNEAQ (reference sequence). Trimming shortened V by 3 bases and J by 6 bases, and 15 bases separated the two germline ends. The CDR3 totals 14 residues. The CDR3 reads CASSFGQAFCEQYF. The CDR3 DNA is TGTGCCAGCAGCTTTGGGCAGGCATTCTGCGAGCAGTACTTC.

The chain is built from TRBV7-6 and TRBJ2-3; D is possibly TRBD2 (5 bases). The length of the CDR3 is 14 residues. V shed 5 bases and J shed 6 bases, with 15 bases lying between them. CDR1 is SGHVS and CDR2 is FNYEAQ in the germline V gene. The CDR3 region has the DNA TGTGCCAGCAGCCGACTACCGACGGTGGATACGCAGTATTTT. Amino acids: CASSRLPTVDTQYF.

Note on this clonotype: Relative to the germline gene, one junction end is altered; a read error may explain this. This sequence joins TRBV7-3 and TRBJ2-3; maybe TRBD2 (6 bases). Germline loops: CDR1 SGHTA, CDR2 FQGTGA. The CDR3 totals 15 residues. The CDR3 is CVSSLRAGYTDTQYF. CDR3 coding DNA: TGTGTCAGCAGCTTACGGGCGGGATACACAGATACGCAGTATTTT. The full variable domain, its missing parts supplied by reference TRBV7-3 and TRBJ2-3, is GAGVSQTPSNKVTEKGKYVELRCDPISGHTALYWYRQSLGQGPEFLIYFQGTGAADDSGLPNDRFFAVRPEGSVSTLKIQRTERGDSAVYLCVSSLRAGYTDTQYFGPGTRLTVL.

This sequence joins TRBV2 and TRBJ2-7; possibly TRBD1 for D (5 bases). Germline V gene sequence: CDR1 SNHLY, CDR2 FYNNEI. This CDR3 has 11 amino acids. The V and J ends lost 6 bases and 9 bases respectively, with 12 bases between them. For the CDR3, the DNA is TGTGCCAGCAGCGACAGCGACGTGCAGTACTTC. It translates to CASSDSDVQYF.

This clonotype was seen ten or more times. This chain links TRBV7-9 with TRBJ1-1; 9 nucleotides match TRBD1. Germline V CDR1 and CDR2: SEHNR, FQNEAQ (reference sequence). The V gene end was trimmed by 3 bases and the J gene end by 5 bases; junction bases not matched to a gene: 1. The CDR3 is made up of 13 amino acids. The CDR3 region has the DNA TGTGCCAGCAGCTTGGGACAGGGAACTGAAGCTTTCTTT. Translation gives CASSLGQGTEAFF. The variable domain in full, completed from reference TRBV7-9 and TRBJ1-1, reads DTGVSQNPRHKITKRGQNVTFRCDPISEHNRLYWYRQTLGQGPEFLTYFQNEAQLEKSRLLSDRFSAERPKGSFSTLEIQRTEQGDSAMYLCASSLGQGTEAFFGQGTRLTVV.

In this sample, this clonotype turned up once. The chain is built from TRBV20-1 and TRBJ2-7, with D perhaps matching TRBD2 (6 bases). Trimming shortened V by 3 bases and J by 8 bases, and 20 bases separated the two germline ends. This CDR3 spans 14 amino acids. CDR1 and CDR2 from the germline V gene are DFQATT and SNEGSKA (reference sequence). The CDR3 nucleotides are TGCAGTGCTAGGGTCTTCGGCCTAGCGAACCAGCAGTACTTC. Translation: CSARVFGLANQQYF.

The chain carries TRBV7-2 and TRBJ1-5; D unresolved. CDR3 length equals 15 residues. Trimming took off 5 bases at V and 3 bases at J, with 14 bases between the two ends. In germline, CDR1 is SGHTA, CDR2 FQGNSA. CDR3 region: CASSLRTGDNQPQHF. Here the CDR3 DNA reads TGTGCCAGCAGCCTCAGGACCGGGGACAATCAGCCCCAGCATTTT.

CDR3 in amino acids: CASRPQGAQLNYGYTF. The DNA for the CDR3 is TGTGCCAGCAGGCCACAGGGGGCCCAACTCAACTATGGCTACACCTTC. This chain links TRBV12-3 or TRBV12-4 with TRBJ1-2; 9 bases are shared with TRBD1. Germline trimming cut 6 bases from V and 2 bases from J; bases unmatched to any gene: 10. CDR3 size: 16 residues.

This clonotype appeared once. An end of the junction does not agree with germline; a read error may underlie this. The J gene is TRBJ1-6, the V gene TRBV20-1; no clear D. Germline V gene sequence: CDR1 DFQATT, CDR2 SNEGSKA (reference sequence). The CDR3 sequence is 10 residues long. The DNA of the CDR3 is TGCAGTGCTCCCGGGCGCTTTCCCACCTTT. It translates to CSAPGRFPTF.